What follows are 28 T cell receptor beta chains derived from one specimen sequenced in a study of T-cell reconstitution after alpha-beta-depleted transplantation in children. The authors prepared the TCRbeta library with unique molecular identifiers. Using its own MiXCR run on the PCR reads, TCRdb lists one record per CDR3 protein. The sample holds around 600,000 distinct CDR3 sequences, about 11% seen once. The specimen was PBMCs from the stem cell graft donor, collected from the stem cell graft. These receptors were collected from a human donor who donated a stem cell graft to a child with acute myeloid leukemia.

The sample holds a few counts of this clonotype. The chain employs TRBV24-1 and TRBJ2-2; TRBD1 matches 10 bases. There are 20 residues in the CDR3. Germline assignment: CDR1 KGHDR and CDR2 SFDVKD. V dropped 9 bases and J dropped 1; count of bases not matched to a gene: 19. The CDR3: CATPSRTGGSLPRNTGELFF. DNA of the CDR3: TGTGCCACCCCTAGCCGGACAGGGGGGAGCCTACCGAGGAACACCGGGGAGCTGTTTTTT.

This clonotype was recorded many times. The genes are TRBV15 and TRBJ2-1, with D uncertain. V was pared by 0 bases and J by 9 bases, with 9 bases between. Germline values: CDR1 LNHNV, CDR2 YYDKDF (reference sequence). The CDR3 contains 13 residues. The CDR3: CATSRDLASEQFF. CDR3 sequence (DNA): TGTGCCACCAGCAGAGATTTGGCCAGTGAGCAGTTCTTC.

In its sample, this clonotype was seen many times. V is TRBV20-1 and J is TRBJ2-1, with TRBD2 matching over 7 bases. This CDR3 spans 14 amino acids. CDR1 is DFQATT and CDR2 is SNEGSKA in the germline V gene (reference sequence). V shed 5 bases and J 5 bases; nucleotides not matched to a gene: 9. The CDR3 coding sequence is TGCAGTGCTGGCCGACCCAGCGGGAACAATGAGCAGTTCTTC. It translates to CSAGRPSGNNEQFF.

This clonotype was seen a handful of times. The chain uses TRBV20-1 and TRBJ2-1, with 14 nucleotides matching TRBD2. V was pared by 8 bases and J by 7 bases, with 7 bases of the junction left unmatched. The CDR3 loop spans 14 amino acids. Looked up from germline, CDR1 is DFQATT and CDR2 is SNEGSKA (reference sequence). CDR3 region: CSQTSGRGWNEQFF. CDR3 nucleotides: TGCAGTCAGACTAGCGGGAGGGGTTGGAATGAGCAGTTCTTC.

The table lists this clonotype with a few counts. The chain links TRBV5-1 to TRBJ2-1; D could derive from TRBD1 or TRBD2 (5 bases each). V shed 4 bases and J shed 10 bases, with 21 bases lying between them. The CDR3 spans 15 residues. Per the germline V gene, CDR1 is SGHRS and CDR2 is YFSETQ. The CDR3 is CASSPHWDRPLEQFF. CDR3 sequence (DNA): TGCGCCAGCAGCCCCCACTGGGACCGGCCCCTAGAGCAGTTCTTC.

This clonotype was seen only a few times. The chain recombines TRBV10-3 with TRBJ2-1; 10 bases are shared with TRBD2. V dropped 4 bases and J dropped 6; count of bases not matched to a gene: 3. The CDR3 is 14 residues long. Germline assignment: CDR1 ENHRY and CDR2 SYGVKD. Here the CDR3 reads CAISGAGGPNEQFF. Here the CDR3 DNA reads TGTGCCATCAGTGGAGCGGGAGGGCCCAATGAGCAGTTCTTC.

The chain has TRBV12-3 or TRBV12-4 and TRBJ2-1, with 12 bases matching TRBD2. The CDR3 covers 16 residues. The V gene end was trimmed by 2 bases and the J gene end by 9 bases; junction bases not matched to a gene: 8. This CDR3 reads CASSLSQTSGRPEQFF. The CDR3 region has the DNA TGTGCCAGCAGTTTAAGTCAGACTAGCGGGAGACCTGAGCAGTTCTTC.

This clonotype has more than one count but fewer than ten. The V call is TRBV20-1, the J call TRBJ2-1; 9 bases agree with TRBD2. CDR1 DFQATT and CDR2 SNEGSKA come from the germline V gene (reference sequence). Trimming cost V 4 bases and J 9 bases; bases outside gene matches: 19. CDR3 length equals 17 residues. For the CDR3, the DNA is TGCAGTGCTATGGATAGCGGGAGAGTGACCATTGACGGTGAGCAGTTCTTC. As protein: CSAMDSGRVTIDGEQFF.

This clonotype occurred many times. V usage is TRBV29-1 and J usage is TRBJ2-7; TRBD1 matches at 9 bases. The trim removed 2 bases at V and 4 bases at J, leaving 3 bases unmatched. In germline, CDR1 is SQVTM, CDR2 ANQGSEA. The CDR3 loop spans 13 amino acids. In nucleotides, the CDR3 is TGCAGCGTTGAAATGGACAGGGGTTACGAGCAGTACTTC. Its translation is CSVEMDRGYEQYF.

This clonotype was found a few times. The gene calls are TRBV12-3 or TRBV12-4 and TRBJ2-5; D could derive from TRBD1 or TRBD2 (5 bases each). The CDR3 length is 14 residues. Trimming shortened V by 4 bases and J by 1 base, and 10 bases separated the two germline ends. The CDR3 region is CASSWWDRQETQYF. The CDR3 DNA reads as TGTGCCAGCAGTTGGTGGGACCGCCAAGAGACCCAGTACTTC.

This clonotype was observed at least ten times. CDR3 loop: CASSQDRLAGWGEQFF. CDR3 nucleotide sequence: TGTGCCAGCAGCCAAGATCGACTAGCGGGATGGGGTGAGCAGTTCTTC. J is TRBJ2-1 and V is TRBV3-1; 11 nucleotides line up with TRBD2. CDR3 length: 16 residues. Losses at the gene ends were 0 bases for V and 9 bases for J; bases not matched to a gene: 7. CDR1 LGHDT and CDR2 YNNKEL come from the germline V gene (reference sequence).

This clonotype was counted many times. V usage is TRBV7-2 and J usage is TRBJ2-2; TRBD2 matches 15 bases. Looked up from germline, CDR1 is SGHTA and CDR2 is FQGNSA. V lost 5 bases, J lost 4 bases, and 8 bases stayed unmatched. The CDR3 loop spans 18 amino acids. The CDR3 DNA sequence: TGTGCCAGCAGCACTCGGACTAGCGGGAGGGCGGCCACCGGGGAGCTGTTTTTT. Its protein is CASSTRTSGRAATGELFF.

This clonotype was observed a few times. The chain uses TRBV24-1 and TRBJ2-1; 10 bases agree with TRBD2. V was clipped by 5 bases and J by 6 bases; unmatched bases: 6. Germline-derived CDR1 and CDR2 are KGHDR and SFDVKD. This CDR3 spans 15 amino acids. This CDR3 reads CATSASGSKVNEQFF. CDR3 nucleotide sequence: TGTGCCACCAGTGCTAGCGGGAGCAAGGTCAATGAGCAGTTCTTC.

This clonotype was seen at least ten times. The chain carries TRBV7-2 and TRBJ2-5; D is ambiguous. The germline V gene encodes CDR1 SGHTA and CDR2 FQGNSA. The CDR3 is 13 residues long. The germline V and J ends were trimmed by 1 base and 7 bases, with 10 bases remaining between them. CDR3 sequence (DNA): TGTGCCAGCAGCTTAGGAGTCGTCGGGACCCAGTACTTC. This sequence encodes CASSLGVVGTQYF.

This clonotype occurred many times. The chain uses TRBV3-1 and TRBJ2-4; the D is unclear. Germline loops: CDR1 LGHDT, CDR2 YNNKEL (reference sequence). This CDR3 is built from 14 residues. V lost 0 bases, J lost 9 bases, and 12 bases lay in between. CDR3 loop: CASSQDFGPGIQYF. DNA of the CDR3: TGTGCCAGCAGCCAAGATTTTGGCCCGGGCATTCAGTACTTC.

The chain joins TRBV5-1 to TRBJ1-2; 7 bases are shared with TRBD1. CDR1 is SGHRS, CDR2 YFSETQ, per germline. The ends lost 4 bases at V and 5 bases at J; junction bases unmatched: 5. The CDR3 has 13 amino acids. The CDR3 spells CASSTTGYYGYTF. The CDR3 DNA is TGCGCCAGCAGCACGACAGGGTATTATGGCTACACCTTC.

Many counts were recorded for this clonotype. The chain carries TRBV29-1 and TRBJ1-1, with D possibly being TRBD1 (5 bases). Trimming left V 4 bases short and J 0 bases short, with 9 bases between. The CDR3 loop spans 13 amino acids. Germline assignment: CDR1 SQVTM and CDR2 ANQGSEA. The CDR3 here is CSVGQLMNTEAFF. CDR3 DNA: TGCAGCGTTGGACAGCTTATGAACACTGAAGCTTTCTTT.

This clonotype was recorded at least ten times. This chain joins TRBV9 and TRBJ1-3, with D hard to call. This CDR3 is built from 14 residues. V lost 3 bases and J lost 6, with 13 bases in between. Germline CDR1 reads SGDLS; CDR2 reads YYNGEE. This CDR3 reads CASSGALAENTIYF. CDR3 bases: TGTGCCAGCAGCGGTGCTCTGGCTGAAAACACCATATATTTT.

This clonotype was seen a handful of times. J is TRBJ2-1 and V is TRBV2; 11 bases line up with TRBD2. This CDR3 region has 16 residues. Germline V gives CDR1 SNHLY, CDR2 FYNNEI. The V and J ends lost 1 base and 3 bases, in that order; junction bases with no gene match: 2. The CDR3 protein is CASSEVAGGIYNEQFF. In DNA, the CDR3 is TGTGCCAGCAGTGAAGTAGCGGGAGGGATCTACAATGAGCAGTTCTTC.

This clonotype was seen a handful of times. The rearrangement joins TRBV27 to TRBJ2-7; TRBD1 matches 8 bases. V was pared by 7 bases and J by 6 bases, with 14 bases of the junction left unmatched. CDR1 is MNHEY, CDR2 SMNVEV, per germline (reference sequence). The CDR3 consists of 15 residues. CDR3 coding DNA: TGTGCCAGCACCCCCGGACAGGGTGGTATGGGCGAGCAGTACTTC. The encoded protein is CASTPGQGGMGEQYF.

This clonotype turned up a few times. V is TRBV20-1 and J is TRBJ2-7, with 13 bases that match TRBD2. This CDR3 is built from 15 residues. Germline CDR1 is DFQATT and CDR2 is SNEGSKA (reference sequence). Trimming took 5 bases from V and 2 from J; bases not matched to a gene: 6. This CDR3 is CSASSGTSGAYEQYF. The CDR3 DNA follows: TGCAGTGCTTCCTCCGGGACTAGCGGGGCCTACGAGCAGTACTTC.

There are many counts of this clonotype. The chain recombines TRBV9 with TRBJ1-6; 9 nucleotides match TRBD1. Germline-derived CDR1 and CDR2 are SGDLS and YYNGEE. There are 17 residues in the CDR3. V shed 3 bases and J 8 bases; nucleotides not matched to a gene: 12. As DNA, the CDR3 is TGTGCCAGCAGCGCCCCTGGACAGGGGCTTACGCATTCACCCCTCCACTTT. This translates into CASSAPGQGLTHSPLHF.

This chain links TRBV7-2 with TRBJ2-5; D remains unclear. CDR3 size: 14 residues. CDR1 SGHTA and CDR2 FQGNSA come from the germline V gene. V lost 6 bases and J lost 5, with 16 bases in between. CDR3 coding DNA: TGTGCCAGCAGTCACCCGACCTCCCGGGAGACCCAGTACTTC. It specifies CASSHPTSRETQYF.

This clonotype was seen a handful of times. The chain has TRBV12-3 or TRBV12-4 and TRBJ2-1; D is perhaps TRBD2 (5 bases). Trimming cost V 2 bases and J 9 bases, with 11 bases left between them. The CDR3 covers 13 residues. CDR3 protein: CASSLIGNGEQFF. For the CDR3, the DNA is TGTGCCAGCAGTTTAATCGGGAATGGTGAGCAGTTCTTC.

This clonotype was counted between two and nine times. The V call is TRBV5-1, the J call TRBJ2-7; the D gene is possibly TRBD2 (5 bases). Trimming cost V 0 bases and J 0 bases, with 16 bases left between them. CDR1 and CDR2 (germline): SGHRS, YFSETQ. This CDR3 is built from 17 residues. As DNA, the CDR3 is TGCGCCAGCAGCTTGGGTTTAAGTCCAGCGGTCTCCTACGAGCAGTACTTC. It specifies CASSLGLSPAVSYEQYF.

J is TRBJ2-5 and V is TRBV7-8; 14 nucleotides line up with TRBD2. The CDR3 is 16 amino acids. The ends lost 4 bases at V and 4 bases at J; junction bases unmatched: 5. Germline loops: CDR1 SGHVS, CDR2 FQNEAQ. Here the CDR3 reads CASSWGLAGVGETQYF. The CDR3 DNA reads TGTGCCAGCAGCTGGGGACTAGCGGGAGTCGGAGAGACCCAGTACTTC. Combining the CDR3 with reference TRBV7-8 and TRBJ2-5 gives the whole variable domain GAGVSQSPRYKVAKRGQDVALRCDPISGHVSLFWYQQALGQGPEFLTYFQNEAQLDKSGLPSDRFFAERPEGSVSTLKIQRTQQEDSAVYLCASSWGLAGVGETQYFGPGTRLLVL.

This clonotype was counted between two and nine times. This rearrangement joins TRBV6-5 to TRBJ1-6, with 9 bases that match TRBD1. CDR3 length equals 17 residues. The V and J ends lost 0 bases and 10 bases, in that order; junction bases with no gene match: 10. The V gene's germline CDR1 is MNHEY and CDR2 SVGAGI. CDR3 sequence reads: CASSYSGTGSAGSPLHF. CDR3 in DNA: TGTGCCAGCAGTTACTCGGGGACAGGGTCCGCAGGGTCACCCCTCCACTTT.

Turning to this clonotype: A junction boundary mismatches the germline segment, possibly from a read error. This rearrangement joins TRBV7-7 to TRBJ2-1, with D possibly TRBD2 on 6 matching bases. CDR1 and CDR2 (germline): SSHAT, FNYEAQ (reference sequence). The CDR3 has 16 residues. The CDR3 here is CASSLESGQPYNEQFF. The CDR3 coding sequence is TGTGCTAGCAGCTTAGAGAGCGGGCAACCCTACAATGAGCAGTTCTTC.